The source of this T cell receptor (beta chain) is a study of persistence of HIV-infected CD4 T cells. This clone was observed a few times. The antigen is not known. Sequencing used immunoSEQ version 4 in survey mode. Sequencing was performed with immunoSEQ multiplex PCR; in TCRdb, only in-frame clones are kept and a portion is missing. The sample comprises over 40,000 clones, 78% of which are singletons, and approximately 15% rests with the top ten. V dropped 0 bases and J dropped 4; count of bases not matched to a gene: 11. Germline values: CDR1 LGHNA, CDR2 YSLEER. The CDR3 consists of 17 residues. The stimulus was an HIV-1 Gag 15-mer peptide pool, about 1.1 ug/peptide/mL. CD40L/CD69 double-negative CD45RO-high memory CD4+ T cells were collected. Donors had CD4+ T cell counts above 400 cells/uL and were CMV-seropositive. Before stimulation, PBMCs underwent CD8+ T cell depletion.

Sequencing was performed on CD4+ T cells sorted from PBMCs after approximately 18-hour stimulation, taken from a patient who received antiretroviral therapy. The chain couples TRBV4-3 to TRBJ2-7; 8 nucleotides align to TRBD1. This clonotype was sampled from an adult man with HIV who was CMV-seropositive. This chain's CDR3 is CASSQDGTGAPLYEQYF. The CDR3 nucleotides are TGCGCCAGCAGCCAAGACGGGACAGGAGCCCCTTTATACGAGCAGTACTTC.